This entry lists 15 T cell receptor beta chains sequenced from one sample in a study of identical twins. TCRdb reanalysed the 5' RACE reads using MiXCR and keeps one entry per CDR3 protein. The sample yields 690,000 or so distinct CDR3 sequences, 8.6% seen once. Separately, the same data were catalogued under a study of yellow fever vaccine responses in identical twins.

Sequenced material: PBMCs. These TCRs come from a woman aged 18 to 35 in good health.

This clonotype was detected a few times. The chain combines TRBV4-3 with TRBJ2-3, with D perhaps matching TRBD2 (5 bases). Trimming took 1 base from V and 3 from J, leaving 11 bases between them. CDR3 size: 15 residues. Germline V lookup: CDR1 LGHNA, CDR2 YSLEER. CDR3 in DNA: TGCGCCAGCAGCCAAGTATTTCTAGCAACAGATACGCAGTATTTT. This gives the protein CASSQVFLATDTQYF.

The rearrangement joins TRBV28 to TRBJ2-6; D perhaps matches TRBD2 (6 bases). The CDR3 covers 18 residues. In germline, CDR1 is MDHEN, CDR2 SYDVKM. The V end lost 4 bases, the J end lost 2 bases, and 18 bases lay between the germline ends. Written as DNA, the CDR3 is TGTGCCAGCAGTTGGAGGGAAGCTCGACGGGCTGGGGCCAACGTCCTGACTTTC. Translating it yields CASSWREARRAGANVLTF.

This clonotype showed up many times. The chain links TRBV7-9 to TRBJ2-3, with D possibly being TRBD1 (6 bases). This CDR3 contains 15 residues. The germline V gene encodes CDR1 SEHNR and CDR2 FQNEAQ (reference sequence). Trimming removed 7 bases from V and 6 bases from J, with 20 bases in between. This chain's CDR3 is CASNPTIRGFDTQYF. CDR3 bases: TGTGCCAGCAACCCAACGATTAGGGGGTTCGATACGCAGTATTTT.

This clonotype was recorded at least ten times. The V call is TRBV29-1, the J call TRBJ2-1; 11 nucleotides align to TRBD2. CDR3 length: 13 residues. The junction had 4 bases not matched to a gene; V was cut back by 5 bases and J by 7 bases. Germline V gene lookup returns CDR1 SQVTM and CDR2 ANQGSEA. This CDR3 reads CSVLAGGLNEQFF. The CDR3, as DNA: TGCAGCGTTCTAGCGGGGGGACTGAATGAGCAGTTCTTC.

The CDR3 region is CASSERDTQETQYF. The DNA for the CDR3 is TGTGCCAGCAGCGAAAGGGACACCCAAGAGACCCAGTACTTC. The chain combines TRBV7-9 with TRBJ2-5, with D perhaps TRBD1 (6 bases). CDR3 size: 14 residues. Deletions cut 5 bases from V and 1 base from J, with 11 bases between. The germline gives CDR1 SEHNR, CDR2 FQNEAQ (reference sequence).

The chain recombines TRBV7-2 with TRBJ2-7, with 9 positions matching TRBD2. The junction had 5 bases not matched to a gene; V was cut back by 5 bases and J by 0 bases. CDR1 SGHTA and CDR2 FQGNSA come from the germline V gene. The CDR3 loop spans 15 amino acids. The DNA for the CDR3 is TGTGCCAGCAGCACCATTAGCGGGAGCTCCTACGAGCAGTACTTC. Protein sequence: CASSTISGSSYEQYF.

The chain uses TRBV4-1 and TRBJ2-3; D remains ambiguous. From germline, CDR1 is MGHRA and CDR2 YSYEKL. With 2 bases removed from V and 6 bases from J, the gap between germline ends came to 12 bases. The CDR3 spans 14 residues. CDR3 protein: CASSQRPVFDTQYF. As DNA, the CDR3 is TGCGCCAGCAGCCAACGACCTGTCTTTGATACGCAGTATTTT.

This clonotype was counted many times. This chain connects TRBV5-1 to TRBJ2-1, with TRBD2 matching 14 bases. The CDR3 is made up of 15 amino acids. The V segment lost 7 bases and the J segment 5 bases; nucleotides outside the gene matches: 5. The germline CDR1 and CDR2 sequences are SGHRS and YFSETQ. CDR3 sequence: CASSGLAGVDNEQFF. CDR3 DNA sequence: TGCGCCAGCTCGGGACTAGCGGGAGTAGACAATGAGCAGTTCTTC. Full variable domain (missing parts from reference TRBV5-1 and TRBJ2-1): KAGVTQTPRYLIKTRGQQVTLSCSPISGHRSVSWYQQTPGQGLQFLFEYFSETQRNKGNFPGRFSGRQFSNSRSEMNVSTLELGDSALYLCASSGLAGVDNEQFFGPGTRLTVL.

The sample holds a few counts of this clonotype. The chain recombines TRBV29-1 with TRBJ2-1; no firm D call. This CDR3 is built from 13 residues. Germline CDR1 reads SQVTM; CDR2 reads ANQGSEA. In DNA, the CDR3 is TGCAGTTTGACTGGCCAAACCTACAATGAGCAGTTCTTC. Amino acid sequence: CSLTGQTYNEQFF.

This clonotype came up a few times. The genes are TRBV6-2 or TRBV6-3 and TRBJ1-4, with unresolved D. This CDR3 comprises 14 residues. CDR1 is MNHEY, CDR2 SVGEGT, per germline. Trimming left V 8 bases short and J 5 bases short, with 15 bases between. CDR3 in DNA: TGTGCCAGCCGCCCAGCCGAGACCAATGAAAAACTGTTTTTT. Translating it yields CASRPAETNEKLFF.

In this sample, this clonotype turned up a few times. The rearrangement links TRBV20-1 to TRBJ1-2; no clear D. This CDR3 region has 11 residues. In germline, CDR1 is DFQATT, CDR2 SNEGSKA (reference sequence). V was clipped by 1 base and J by 12 bases, with 12 bases between them. This CDR3 reads CSARGRVGNTF. In DNA, the CDR3 is TGCAGTGCTAGAGGAAGGGTAGGGAACACCTTC.

This clonotype has just a few counts. The chain couples TRBV6-4 to TRBJ2-1; 9 positions agree with TRBD2. Germline V gene lookup returns CDR1 MRHNA and CDR2 SNTAGT. Trimming took 6 bases from V and 4 from J; bases not matched to a gene: 7. The CDR3 sequence is 15 residues long. CDR3 sequence (DNA): TGTGCCAGCAGCGAGCTAGCGGGGACATACAATGAGCAGTTCTTC. It specifies CASSELAGTYNEQFF.

In this sample, this clonotype turned up many times. Sequence at one end of the junction differs from germline and may be a read error. V gene TRBV6-5 combines with J gene TRBJ2-3, with D uncertain. CDR3 length: 11 amino acids. Germline CDR1 and CDR2: MNHEY and SVGAGI. CDR3 amino acids: CASSYGDTQYF. Here the CDR3 DNA reads TGCGCCAGCAGCTACGGCGATACGCAGTATTTT.

This clonotype occurred a few times. The rearrangement joins TRBV24-1 to TRBJ2-1; D not certain. Germline CDR1 is KGHDR and CDR2 is SFDVKD. V was trimmed by 9 bases and J by 6 bases, leaving 11 bases between them. The CDR3 length is 12 residues. CDR3 bases: TGTGCCACCCCCATGAGGTTCAATGAGCAGTTCTTC. Its protein is CATPMRFNEQFF.

This clonotype occurred a few times. This chain uses TRBV12-3 or TRBV12-4 with TRBJ2-1, with a tentative D call TRBD2 (5 bases). The CDR3 loop spans 15 amino acids. The V end was cut by 8 bases, the J end by 8 bases, with 22 bases between. CDR3: CASGRLFPGLDEQFF. DNA for the CDR3: TGTGCCAGCGGGAGACTTTTCCCGGGTCTTGATGAGCAGTTCTTC.